This entry lists 3 T cell receptor beta chains sequenced from one sample in a study of blood T cells in healthy people across ages. Next came a second PCR, run for about 6 to 11 cycles, which used a sample-barcoded 5' primer along with a J-beta primer mix. TCRdb re-called the 5' RACE reads with MiXCR, one entry per CDR3 protein. The profile shows nearly 1 million distinct CDR3 sequences, just over 50% of them singletons. The sample consisted of blood. Receptors originate from a woman in her fifties or sixties in good health.

The genes are TRBV28 and TRBJ2-3, with 7 bases fitting TRBD1. After removal of 7 bases from V and 0 bases from J, the junction contained 7 bases not matched to a gene. This CDR3 is 15 amino acids long. Germline CDR1 and CDR2: MDHEN and SYDVKM. CDR3 residues: CASIAGTASTDTQYF. The CDR3 DNA is TGTGCCAGCATCGCCGGGACAGCTAGCACAGATACGCAGTATTTT. The full variable domain, rest sourced from reference TRBV28 and TRBJ2-3, is DVKVTQSSRYLVKRTGEKVFLECVQDMDHENMFWYRQDPGLGLRLIYFSYDVKMKEKGDIPEGYSVSREKKERFSLILESASTNQTSMYLCASIAGTASTDTQYFGPGTRLTVL.

The rearrangement links TRBV9 to TRBJ2-4, with a tentative D call TRBD2 (6 bases). Near its end, the DNA agrees better with TRBJ2-7, so the J call may be wrong. The germline gives CDR1 SGDLS, CDR2 YYNGEE. This CDR3 has 14 residues. The CDR3 DNA reads TGTGCCAGCAGCACCGTCCTAGCGACCTACGAGCAGTACTTC. It encodes CASSTVLATYEQYF.

The chain couples TRBV5-1 to TRBJ2-3; D call uncertain. V shed 0 bases and J shed 3 bases, with 11 bases lying between them. This CDR3 is built from 15 residues. Germline values: CDR1 SGHRS, CDR2 YFSETQ. The CDR3 nucleotides are TGCGCCAGCAGCTTGGCTGTTGTTGGTACAGATACGCAGTATTTT. Protein: CASSLAVVGTDTQYF.